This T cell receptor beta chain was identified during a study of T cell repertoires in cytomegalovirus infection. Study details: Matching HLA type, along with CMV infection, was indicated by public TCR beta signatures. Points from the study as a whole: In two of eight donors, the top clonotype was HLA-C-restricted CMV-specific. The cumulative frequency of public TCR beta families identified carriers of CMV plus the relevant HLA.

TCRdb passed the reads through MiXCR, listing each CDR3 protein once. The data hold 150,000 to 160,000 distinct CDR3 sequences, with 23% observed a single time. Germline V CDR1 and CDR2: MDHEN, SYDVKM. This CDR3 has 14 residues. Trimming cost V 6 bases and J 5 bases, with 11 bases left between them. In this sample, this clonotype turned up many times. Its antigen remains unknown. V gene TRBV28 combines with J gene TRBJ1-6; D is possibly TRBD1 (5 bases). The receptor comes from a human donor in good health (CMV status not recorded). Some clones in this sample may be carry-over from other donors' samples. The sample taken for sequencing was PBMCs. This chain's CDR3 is CASSPGGDNSPLHF. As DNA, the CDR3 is TGTGCCAGCAGCCCGGGGGGAGATAATTCACCCCTCCACTTT.